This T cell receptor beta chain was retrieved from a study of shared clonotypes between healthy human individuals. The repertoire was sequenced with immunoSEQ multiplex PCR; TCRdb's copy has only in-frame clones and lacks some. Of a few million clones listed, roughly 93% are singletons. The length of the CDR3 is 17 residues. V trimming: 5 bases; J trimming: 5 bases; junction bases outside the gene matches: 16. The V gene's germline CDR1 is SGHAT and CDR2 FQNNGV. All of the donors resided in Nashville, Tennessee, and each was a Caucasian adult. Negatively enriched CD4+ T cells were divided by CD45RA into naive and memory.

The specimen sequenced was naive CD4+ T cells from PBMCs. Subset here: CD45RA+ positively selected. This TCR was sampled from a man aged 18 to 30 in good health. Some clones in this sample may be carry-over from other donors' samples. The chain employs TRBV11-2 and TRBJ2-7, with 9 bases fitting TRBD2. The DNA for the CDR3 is TGTGCCAGCAGCAAGGGACTCGTAGCGGGAGAGGGCAACGAGCAGTACTTC. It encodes CASSKGLVAGEGNEQYF.